Listed below are T cell receptor beta chains from one sample, sequenced in a study of shared clonotypes between healthy human individuals. Data came from immunoSEQ multiplex PCR; TCRdb stores just in-frame clones and leaves some out. The data show some 1.1 million clones, 60% to 80% seen once. Sequencing was performed on memory CD4+ T cells from PBMCs. The receptors were sampled from a man aged 18 to 30 in good health. Some clones in this sample may be carry-over from other donors' samples. Each CDR3 is given with its conserved first and last residue. Fields, in order: clone size, D gene, J gene, V gene, CDR3 DNA, CDR3 protein. The D gene is left open where the match is weak. Rows give clone size only sometimes, using once, few, many, or a class for an expanded clone.

NA,NA,TRBJ1-2,TRBV7-8,TGTGCCAGCAGCTTATTGACAACAGCCGCCTATAACTATGGCTACACCTTC,CASSLLTTAAYNYGYTF
NA,TRBD1,TRBJ2-1,TRBV5-1,TGCGCCAGCAGTTTAGGACAGGCCAATGAGCAGTTCTTC,CASSLGQANEQFF
once,TRBD1,TRBJ1-3,TRBV6-1,TGTGCCAGCAGTGAGAGAGGAGGGGGCCCTGGAAACACCATATATTTT,CASSERGGGPGNTIYF
NA,NA,TRBJ2-2,TRBV11-1,TGTGCCAGCAGCGTTTCGGGGCGCGGAGGCCGTACCGGGGAGCTGTTTTTT,CASSVSGRGGRTGELFF
NA,NA,TRBJ1-1,TRBV4-2,TGTGCCAGCAGCCAAAGTCCGACATCGGGCACTGAAGCTTTCTTT,CASSQSPTSGTEAFF
few,NA,TRBJ1-2,TRBV28,TGTGCCAGCAGTACAGACTATGGCTACACCTTC,CASSTDYGYTF
NA,NA,TRBJ2-5,TRBV19,TGTGCCAGTAGTATAGATTCGTACGGGGCTAGTGGTATACAGACCCAGTACTTC,CASSIDSYGASGIQTQYF
NA,TRBD1,TRBJ1-1,TRBV30,TGTGCCGGGAGATTCGTCGGCAGGGGGATGACTGAAGCTTTCTTT,CAGRFVGRGMTEAFF
NA,NA,TRBJ2-1,TRBV15,TGTGCCACCAGCAGAGTTGGGGGGCTAGCCTACAATGAGCAGTTCTTC,CATSRVGGLAYNEQFF
NA,TRBD1,TRBJ1-4,TRBV6-5,TGTGCCAGCAGCGCTTGGGGACAGGCGATTGAAAAACTGTTTTTT,CASSAWGQAIEKLFF
NA,NA,TRBJ2-5,TRBV7-8,TGTGCCAGCCGCCGGGTTGGAGGAACAGTTTCGTACCAAGAGACCCAGTACTTC,CASRRVGGTVSYQETQYF
NA,NA,TRBJ2-3,TRBV5-1,TGCGCCAGCAGCTTGATGGGACCGAGCACAGATACGCAGTATTTT,CASSLMGPSTDTQYF
few,TRBD2,TRBJ2-7,TRBV5-1,TGCGCCAGCAGCTCCCAACCACTAGCGGGAACCTACGAGCAGTACTTC,CASSSQPLAGTYEQYF
NA,TRBD2,TRBJ2-2,TRBV5-1,TGCGCCAGCAGCTTTCTAGCGGGATCGAGTGGGGAGCTGTTTTTT,CASSFLAGSSGELFF
NA,NA,TRBJ1-1,TRBV28,TGTGCCAGCAGAAGAACAGGGGAAGCTTTCTTT,CASRRTGEAFF
NA,TRBD2,TRBJ2-1,TRBV5-1,TGCGCCAGCAGCACCCTAGCGGGAGTGGGAACCTACAATGAGCAGTTCTTC,CASSTLAGVGTYNEQFF
NA,TRBD1,TRBJ2-7,TRBV9,TGTGCCAGCAGCGTACCAGGGGGAGAGCAGTACTTC,CASSVPGGEQYF
NA,NA,TRBJ2-5,TRBV18,TGTGCCAGCTCACCAATCCTACAGGTCCAAGAGACCCAGTACTTC,CASSPILQVQETQYF
NA,TRBD1,TRBJ1-2,TRBV5-6,TGTGCCAGCAGCTCAGCAGTTGGGACAGAGAATCTCTCTGGCTATGGCTACACCTTC,CASSSAVGTENLSGYGYTF
few,NA,TRBJ1-2,TRBV5-1,TGCGCCAGCAGCTTCGACAGTGACTATGGCTACACCTTC,CASSFDSDYGYTF
NA,TRBD1,TRBJ2-7,TRBV30,TGTGCCTGCACCCTCGCCGGGACAGGGGCCTTGAGGGAGCAGTACTTC,CACTLAGTGALREQYF
NA,TRBD1,TRBJ1-2,TRBV7-9,TGTGCCAGCAGCTCCAACAGGGGGCAGAACTATGGCTACACCTTC,CASSSNRGQNYGYTF
NA,NA,TRBJ2-1,TRBV11-1,TGTGCCAGCAGCTTTGGGACAGGGAGACTAGCGGCCTACAATGAGCAGTTCTTC,CASSFGTGRLAAYNEQFF
few,TRBD2,TRBJ2-2,TRBV5-1,TGCGCCAGCAGCTTGAGGCTAGCGGACACCGGGGAGCTGTTTTTT,CASSLRLADTGELFF
NA,TRBD1,TRBJ1-5,TRBV30,TGTGCCTGGAGTGTAGACAGGGGGCCAGGTAGCAATCAGCCCCAGCATTTT,CAWSVDRGPGSNQPQHF
NA,TRBD1,TRBJ2-7,TRBV4-3,TGCGCCAGCAGCCAAGGCCCGACAGGGAGCTACGAGCAGTACTTC,CASSQGPTGSYEQYF
NA,TRBD1,TRBJ1-2,TRBV7-2,TGTGCCAGCAGCTTAAACCAGGGGGCTGCCTATGGCTACACCTTC,CASSLNQGAAYGYTF